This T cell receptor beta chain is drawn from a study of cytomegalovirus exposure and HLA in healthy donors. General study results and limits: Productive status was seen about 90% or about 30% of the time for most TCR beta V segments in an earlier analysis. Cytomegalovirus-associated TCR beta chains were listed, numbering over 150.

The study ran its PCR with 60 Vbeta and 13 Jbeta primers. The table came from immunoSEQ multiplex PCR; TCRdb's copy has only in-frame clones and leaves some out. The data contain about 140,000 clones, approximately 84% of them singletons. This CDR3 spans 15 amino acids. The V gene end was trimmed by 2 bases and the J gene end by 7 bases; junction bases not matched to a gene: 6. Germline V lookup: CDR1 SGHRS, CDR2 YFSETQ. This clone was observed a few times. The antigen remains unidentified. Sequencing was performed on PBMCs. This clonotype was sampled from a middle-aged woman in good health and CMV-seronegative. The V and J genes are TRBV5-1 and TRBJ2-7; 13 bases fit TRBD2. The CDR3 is CASSLLAGGPREQYF. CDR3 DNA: TGCGCCAGCAGCTTACTAGCGGGAGGGCCACGGGAGCAGTACTTC.